Given below is one T cell receptor (beta chain) in context. Some clones are missing from TCRdb's copy, which holds only in-frame ones; the method was immunoSEQ multiplex PCR. This sample yields about 150,000 clones, of which around 91% are seen a single time; 5% belongs to the top ten. This entry belongs to a study of T cell responses to AZD1222 COVID-19 vaccine. V was shortened by 1 base and J by 4 bases, with 3 bases between the two germline ends. The CDR3 is 12 residues long. The TCR originated in an adult in good health. Sample: peripheral blood, taken on day 0 of AZD1222 vaccination. The rearrangement uses TRBV12-3 or TRBV12-4 and TRBJ2-3; D remains ambiguous. Here the CDR3 reads CASSLGSDTQYF. The CDR3 bases are TGTGCCAGCAGTTTAGGTTCAGATACGCAGTATTTT.